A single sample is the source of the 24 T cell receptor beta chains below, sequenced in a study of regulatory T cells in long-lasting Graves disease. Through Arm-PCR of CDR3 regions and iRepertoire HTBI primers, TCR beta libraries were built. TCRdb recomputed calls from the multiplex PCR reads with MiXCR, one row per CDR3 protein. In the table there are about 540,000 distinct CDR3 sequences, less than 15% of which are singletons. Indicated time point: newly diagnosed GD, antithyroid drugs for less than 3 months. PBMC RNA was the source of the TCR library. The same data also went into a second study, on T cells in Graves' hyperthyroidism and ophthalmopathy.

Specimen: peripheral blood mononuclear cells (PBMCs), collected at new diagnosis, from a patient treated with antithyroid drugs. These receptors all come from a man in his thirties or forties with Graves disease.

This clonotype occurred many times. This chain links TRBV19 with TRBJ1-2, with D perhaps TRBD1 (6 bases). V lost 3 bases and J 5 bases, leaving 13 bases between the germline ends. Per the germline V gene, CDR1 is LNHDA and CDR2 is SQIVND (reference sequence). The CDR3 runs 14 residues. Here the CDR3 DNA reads TGTGCCAGTAGTATTACGACAGGAAGATATGGCTACACCTTC. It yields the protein CASSITTGRYGYTF.

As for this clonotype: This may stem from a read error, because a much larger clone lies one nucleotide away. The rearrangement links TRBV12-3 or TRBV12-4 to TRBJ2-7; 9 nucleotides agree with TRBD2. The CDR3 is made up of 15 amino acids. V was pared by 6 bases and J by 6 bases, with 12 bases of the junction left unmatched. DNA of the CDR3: TGTGCCAGCAGCCAAGGTCCTAGCGGGGCCTCCGAGCAGTACTTC. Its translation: CASSQGPSGASEQYF.

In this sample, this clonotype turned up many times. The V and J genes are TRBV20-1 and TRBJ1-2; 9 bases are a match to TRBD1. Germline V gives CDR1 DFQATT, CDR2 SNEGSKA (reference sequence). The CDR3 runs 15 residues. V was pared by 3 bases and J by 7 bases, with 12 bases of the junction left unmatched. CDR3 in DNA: TGCAGTGCTAGCACTGCTGGACAGGGGAATCTTGGCTACACCTTC. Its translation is CSASTAGQGNLGYTF.

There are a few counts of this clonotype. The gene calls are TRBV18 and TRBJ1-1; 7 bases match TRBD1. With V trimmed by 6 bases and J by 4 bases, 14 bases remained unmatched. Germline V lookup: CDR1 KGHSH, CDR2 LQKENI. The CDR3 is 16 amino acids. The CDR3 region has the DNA TGTGCCAGCTCCCATTCCACAGGGGAAACGGGCACTGAAGCTTTCTTT. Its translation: CASSHSTGETGTEAFF.

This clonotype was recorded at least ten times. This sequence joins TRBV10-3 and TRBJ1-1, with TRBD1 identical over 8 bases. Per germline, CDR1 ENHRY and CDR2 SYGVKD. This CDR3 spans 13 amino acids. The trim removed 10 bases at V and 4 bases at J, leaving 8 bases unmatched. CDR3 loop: CATSDRGGTEAFF. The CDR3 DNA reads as TGTGCCACCTCTGACAGGGGAGGCACTGAAGCTTTCTTT.

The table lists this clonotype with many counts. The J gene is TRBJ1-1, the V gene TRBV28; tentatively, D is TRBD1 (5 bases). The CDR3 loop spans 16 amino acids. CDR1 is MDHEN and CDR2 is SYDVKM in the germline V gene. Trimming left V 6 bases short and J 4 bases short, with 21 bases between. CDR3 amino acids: CASRGGGATWGTEAFF. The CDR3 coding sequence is TGTGCCAGCAGGGGGGGGGGTGCTACGTGGGGCACTGAAGCTTTCTTT. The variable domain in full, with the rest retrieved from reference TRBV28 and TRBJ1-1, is DVKVTQSSRYLVKRTGEKVFLECVQDMDHENMFWYRQDPGLGLRLIYFSYDVKMKEKGDIPEGYSVSREKKERFSLILESASTNQTSMYLCASRGGGATWGTEAFFGQGTRLTVV.

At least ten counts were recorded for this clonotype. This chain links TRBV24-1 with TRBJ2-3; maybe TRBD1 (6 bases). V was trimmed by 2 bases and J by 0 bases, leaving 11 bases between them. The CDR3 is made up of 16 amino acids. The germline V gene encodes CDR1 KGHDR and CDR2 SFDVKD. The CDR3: CATSDYTGSSTDTQYF. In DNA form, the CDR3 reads TGTGCCACCAGTGATTATACAGGGTCAAGCACAGATACGCAGTATTTT.

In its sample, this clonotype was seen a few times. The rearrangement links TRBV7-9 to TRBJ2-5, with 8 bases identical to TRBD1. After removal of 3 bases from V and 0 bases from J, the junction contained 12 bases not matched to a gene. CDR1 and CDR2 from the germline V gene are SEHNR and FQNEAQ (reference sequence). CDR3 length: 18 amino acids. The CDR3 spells CASSFKTWTGHYQETQYF. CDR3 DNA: TGTGCCAGCAGCTTTAAGACTTGGACAGGGCATTACCAAGAGACCCAGTACTTC.

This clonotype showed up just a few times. Written as DNA, the CDR3 is TGTGCCAGCTCACGCCCTGGGACAGGGAGAGAGACCCAGTACTTC. Translation gives CASSRPGTGRETQYF. The J gene is TRBJ2-5, the V gene TRBV25-1; TRBD1 aligns across 9 bases. The CDR3 extends over 15 amino acids. The germline V gene encodes CDR1 MGHDK and CDR2 SYGVNS. V was pared by 8 bases and J by 4 bases, with 11 bases of the junction left unmatched.

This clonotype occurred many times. This chain's CDR3 is CAIGRTDLGNTEAFF. CDR3 bases: TGTGCCATCGGTAGGACTGACCTGGGGAACACTGAAGCTTTCTTT. This chain links TRBV10-3 with TRBJ1-1; D remains ambiguous. CDR3 size: 15 residues. Per the germline V gene, CDR1 is ENHRY and CDR2 is SYGVKD. Between the trimmed V and J ends, which lost 8 bases and 1 base, there was a span of 17 bases.

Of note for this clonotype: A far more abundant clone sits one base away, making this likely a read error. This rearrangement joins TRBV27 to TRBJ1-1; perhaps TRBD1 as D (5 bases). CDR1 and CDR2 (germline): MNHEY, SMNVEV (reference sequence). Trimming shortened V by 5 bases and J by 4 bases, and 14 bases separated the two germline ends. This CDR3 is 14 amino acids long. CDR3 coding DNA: TGTGCCAGCAGTGATTCAGGGTTCGGCACTGAAGCTTTCTTT. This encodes CASSDSGFGTEAFF.

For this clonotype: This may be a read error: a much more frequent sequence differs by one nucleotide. DNA for the CDR3: TGTGTCAGCAGCTTAGCTAGCGGGAGGGCGACGGGTGGGACCCAGTACTTC. Amino acid sequence: CVSSLASGRATGGTQYF. This chain links TRBV7-2 with TRBJ2-5; the match to TRBD2 covers 12 bases. The CDR3 extends over 17 amino acids. Germline CDR1 reads SGHTA; CDR2 reads FQGNSA.

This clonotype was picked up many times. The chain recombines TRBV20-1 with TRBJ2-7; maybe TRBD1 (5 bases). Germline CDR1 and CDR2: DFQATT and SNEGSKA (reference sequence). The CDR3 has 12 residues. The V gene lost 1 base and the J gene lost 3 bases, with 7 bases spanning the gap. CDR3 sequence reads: CSARGQHYEQYF. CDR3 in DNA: TGCAGTGCTAGAGGACAGCACTACGAGCAGTACTTC.

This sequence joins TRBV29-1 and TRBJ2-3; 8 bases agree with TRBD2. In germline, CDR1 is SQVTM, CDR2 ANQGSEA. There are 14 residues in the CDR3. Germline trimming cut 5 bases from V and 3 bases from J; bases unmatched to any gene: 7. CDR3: CSVLREGRTDTQYF. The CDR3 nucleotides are TGCAGCGTTCTACGGGAGGGGCGTACAGATACGCAGTATTTT.

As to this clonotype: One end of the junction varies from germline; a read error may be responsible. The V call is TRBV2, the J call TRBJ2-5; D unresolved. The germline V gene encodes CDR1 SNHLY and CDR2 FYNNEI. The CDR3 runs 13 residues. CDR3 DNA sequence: TGTGCCAGCAGTGTCGAGGCCCTTAAGACCCAGTGCTTC. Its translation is CASSVEALKTQCF.

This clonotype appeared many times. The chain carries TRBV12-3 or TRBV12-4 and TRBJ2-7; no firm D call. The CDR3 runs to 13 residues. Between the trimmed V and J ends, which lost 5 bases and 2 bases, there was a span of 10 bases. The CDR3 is CASSPDGPYEQYF. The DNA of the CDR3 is TGTGCCAGCAGTCCAGACGGGCCCTACGAGCAGTACTTC.

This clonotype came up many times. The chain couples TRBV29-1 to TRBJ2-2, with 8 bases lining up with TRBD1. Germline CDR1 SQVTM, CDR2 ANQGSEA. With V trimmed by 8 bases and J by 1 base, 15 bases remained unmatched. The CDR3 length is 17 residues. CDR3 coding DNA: TGCAGCTATAGGACAGGGTGGCCTGAGGGGAACACCGGGGAGCTGTTTTTT. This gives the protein CSYRTGWPEGNTGELFF.

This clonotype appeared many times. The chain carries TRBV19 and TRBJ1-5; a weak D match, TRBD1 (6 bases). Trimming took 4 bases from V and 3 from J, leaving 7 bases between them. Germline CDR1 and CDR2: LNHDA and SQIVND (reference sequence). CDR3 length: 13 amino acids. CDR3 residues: CASSNRANQPQHF. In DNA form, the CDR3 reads TGTGCCAGTAGTAACAGGGCCAATCAGCCCCAGCATTTT.

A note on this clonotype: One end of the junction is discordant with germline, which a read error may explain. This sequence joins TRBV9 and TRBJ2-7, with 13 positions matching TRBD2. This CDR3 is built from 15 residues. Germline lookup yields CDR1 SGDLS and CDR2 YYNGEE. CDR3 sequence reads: CASSVGLAGGHEQHF. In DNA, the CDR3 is TGTGCCAGCAGCGTAGGACTAGCGGGAGGCCACGAGCAGCACTTC.

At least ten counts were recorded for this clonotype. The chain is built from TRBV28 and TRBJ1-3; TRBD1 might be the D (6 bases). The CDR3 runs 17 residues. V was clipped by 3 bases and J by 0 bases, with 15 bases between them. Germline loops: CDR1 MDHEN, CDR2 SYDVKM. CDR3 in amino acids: CASSFGDRRDSGNTIYF. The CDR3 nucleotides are TGTGCCAGCAGTTTTGGAGACAGGAGGGACTCTGGAAACACCATATATTTT.

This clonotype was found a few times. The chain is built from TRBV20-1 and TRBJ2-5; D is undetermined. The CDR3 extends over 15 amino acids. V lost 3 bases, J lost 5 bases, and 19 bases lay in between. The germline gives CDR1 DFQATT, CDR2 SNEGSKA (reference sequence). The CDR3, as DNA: TGCAGTGCTAGGGATTCCGGGCCCAAAAGGGAGACCCAGTACTTC. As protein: CSARDSGPKRETQYF.

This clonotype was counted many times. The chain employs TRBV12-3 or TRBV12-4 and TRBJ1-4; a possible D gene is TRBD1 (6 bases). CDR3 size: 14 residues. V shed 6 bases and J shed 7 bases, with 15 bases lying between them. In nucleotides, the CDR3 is TGTGCCAGCAGGCCTCAGGGGTTTACTGAAAAACTGTTTTTT. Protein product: CASRPQGFTEKLFF.

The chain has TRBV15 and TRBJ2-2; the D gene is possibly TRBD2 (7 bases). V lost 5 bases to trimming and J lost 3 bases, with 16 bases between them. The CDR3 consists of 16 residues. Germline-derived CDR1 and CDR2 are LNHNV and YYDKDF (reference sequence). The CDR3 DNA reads TGTGCCACCAGCCCGACGGCGGGGGCGGACACCGGGGAGCTGTTTTTT. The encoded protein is CATSPTAGADTGELFF. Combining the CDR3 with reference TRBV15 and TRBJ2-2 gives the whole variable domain DAMVIQNPRYQVTQFGKPVTLSCSQTLNHNVMYWYQQKSSQAPKLLFHYYDKDFNNEADTPDNFQSRRPNTSFCFLDIRSPGLGDTAMYLCATSPTAGADTGELFFGEGSRLTVL.

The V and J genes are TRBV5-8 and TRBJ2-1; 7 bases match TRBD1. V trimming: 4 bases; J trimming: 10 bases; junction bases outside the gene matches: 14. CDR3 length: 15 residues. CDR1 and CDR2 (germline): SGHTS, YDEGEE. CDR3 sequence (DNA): TGTGCCAGCAGCCGGGACAGTCCGGAGCTGGGCGAGCAGTTCTTC. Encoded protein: CASSRDSPELGEQFF. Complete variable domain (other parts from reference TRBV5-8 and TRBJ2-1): EAGVTQSPTHLIKTRGQQATLRCSPISGHTSVYWYQQALGLGLQFLLWYDEGEERNRGNFPPRFSGRQFPNYSSELNVNALELEDSALYLCASSRDSPELGEQFFGPGTRLTVL.